This T cell receptor beta chain stems from a study of blood T cell repertoires in COVID-19 (dated by TCRdb to 2018 to 2021). Turning to the overall study: The collaborator samples originated in the United States, Italy and Spain and spanned the acute and convalescent phases of COVID-19. The material from the prospective study consisted of cDNA or gDNA derived from T cells, B-cell-depleted T cells, or PBMCs. Subjects who had been exposed to COVID-19, were actively infected with it, or had recovered from it provided the deeply sampled blood TCRbeta repertoires that made up the dataset. The repertoires were released in a freely available public database meant as a resource for research on the immune response to SARS-CoV-2. The samples were drawn from the first 160 participants of the ongoing ImmuneRACE study and from some 1,300 subjects provided by 6 global collaborators. The sample metadata nearly always contained a de-identified subject ID, COVID-19 status, age in years and sex. Where available, HLA class I and class II types were obtained from metadata supplied by the sample provider rather than from assay-based typing.

Turning to this clone: No antigen is known for it. No much larger clone is present one base from it, and per-base qualities are unavailable.

The CDR3 measures 16 amino acids from cysteine to phenylalanine. The CDR3 DNA has 48 bases and is translated from base 1. V lost 1 base and J lost 5 bases, and the count of bases not matched to a germline gene is 10. According to the germline V gene (reference sequence), CDR1 reads LGHDT and CDR2 reads YNNKEL. General conclusions and limits of the study: The quantity of clinical and demographic metadata differed by source and by participant and was supplied without curation.

The immunoSEQ Assay, a bias-controlled multiplex PCR, was used to amplify TCRbeta CDR3 regions from genomic DNA. In the original analysis: The number of nucleated cells in each sample was estimated by amplification of reference gene primers within the assay. To quantify the absolute abundance of each unique TCRbeta CDR3 rearrangement, sequence reads were collapsed and filtered. Productive Simpson clonality was computed per sample as the square root of Simpson's diversity index over productive rearrangements. The table was pulled from immuneACCESS by TCRdb, which kept in-frame rearrangements only. Such tables lose some clones; where checked, under half of the loss comes from unresolved V genes, and the rest has no known cause. From that table come the V and J calls and clone size; the DNA was used to work out D and trimming. This sample holds over 200,000 clones; roughly 86% were observed only once. The ten most abundant clones make up less than 3.5% of the sample.

Each collaborating institution followed its own protocols to collect whole blood in K2EDTA tubes. Collaborator samples were shipped for TCRbeta analysis as frozen whole blood, isolated PBMCs, or DNA extracted from either sample type. Sequenced input: peripheral blood. This TCR was recovered from a woman aged 55-75 years with acute or convalescent COVID-19. The V gene is TRBV3-1 (or the pseudogene TRBV3-2) and the J gene is TRBJ2-5, with 7 bases matching TRBD2. For the CDR3, the sequence is CASSQGGRTRQETQYF. The DNA is TGTGCCAGCAGCCAAGGAGGTAGGACTAGGCAGGAGACCCAGTACTTC.